The 20 T cell receptor beta chains reported below all come from one sample, sequenced in a study of blood T cells in healthy people across ages. A second PCR, run for roughly 7 to 12 cycles, used a sample-barcoded 5' primer plus a J-beta primer mix. TCRdb re-called the 5' RACE reads with MiXCR, one entry per CDR3 protein. The sample gives over 500,000 distinct CDR3 sequences, about 29% of which show up once; 3% to 4.5% is in the top ten. The same data also contributed to another study, on T cells of mothers and their children.

The sample consisted of blood. These receptors were collected from a boy between 2 and 10 years old in good health.

Comments on this clonotype: The junction shows a germline mismatch at one end, possibly a read error. The chain is built from TRBV6-5 and TRBJ2-2; D is unresolved. The V gene's germline CDR1 is MNHEY and CDR2 SVGAGI. The CDR3 has 15 residues. The CDR3 bases are TGTGCCAACAGTTACGCCGTGGGGAACACCGGGGAGCTGTTTTTT. Protein product: CANSYAVGNTGELFF.

This chain connects TRBV6-1 to TRBJ2-1; TRBD2 is a possible D gene (6 bases). CDR1 MNHNS and CDR2 SASEGT come from the germline V gene. V lost 3 bases and J 12 bases, leaving 12 bases between the germline ends. This CDR3 comprises 12 residues. DNA of the CDR3: TGTGCCAGCAGTGATGGACGGGACTCGCAGTTCTTC. It codes for CASSDGRDSQFF.

This clonotype was counted only a few times. This chain connects TRBV2 to TRBJ2-1, with TRBD2 as a possible D gene (5 bases). Germline lookup yields CDR1 SNHLY and CDR2 FYNNEI. The CDR3 is made up of 15 amino acids. Trimming left V 6 bases short and J 3 bases short, with 15 bases between. CDR3 sequence reads: CASRPDSTYYNEQFF. CDR3 nucleotides: TGTGCCAGCAGACCGGACTCGACTTACTACAATGAGCAGTTCTTC.

The chain recombines TRBV11-2 with TRBJ2-5; TRBD2 matches 8 bases. CDR3 length: 21 amino acids. Germline lookup yields CDR1 SGHAT and CDR2 FQNNGV. V lost 4 bases and J lost 2; bases outside the gene matches: 24. CDR3 in amino acids: CASSSIQIGTRPSPWQETQYF. The CDR3 nucleotides read TGTGCCAGCAGCTCCATACAAATCGGGACTAGACCATCCCCTTGGCAAGAGACCCAGTACTTC.

The chain employs TRBV27 and TRBJ1-2; D possibly corresponds to TRBD1 (5 bases). The germline V and J ends were trimmed by 0 bases and 7 bases, with 12 bases remaining between them. Per germline, CDR1 MNHEY and CDR2 SMNVEV (reference sequence). The CDR3 extends over 14 amino acids. CDR3 in DNA: TGTGCCAGCAGTTTATCGGGGGGGTTGAGTGGCTACACCTTC. The encoded protein is CASSLSGGLSGYTF.

The table lists this clonotype with a few counts. The V call is TRBV5-1, the J call TRBJ2-2, with 7 bases identical to TRBD2. The V segment lost 3 bases and the J segment 4 bases; nucleotides outside the gene matches: 6. CDR3 length: 15 amino acids. In germline, CDR1 is SGHRS, CDR2 YFSETQ. For the CDR3, the DNA is TGCGCCAGCAGCTCGACTAGCAGTCCCACCGGGGAGCTGTTTTTT. Its protein is CASSSTSSPTGELFF.

This clonotype has a handful of counts. The chain uses TRBV7-2 and TRBJ2-6; possibly TRBD1 or TRBD2 for D (5 bases each). V was shortened by 0 bases and J by 2 bases, with 5 bases between the two germline ends. CDR1 is SGHTA and CDR2 is FQGNSA in the germline V gene. The CDR3 totals 15 residues. The CDR3 loop reads CTSSLAGAGANVLTF. CDR3 bases: TGTACCAGCAGCTTAGCGGGGGCTGGGGCCAACGTCCTGACTTTC.

This clonotype has only a few counts. The gene calls are TRBV20-1 and TRBJ2-7; D is unclear. The CDR3 contains 12 residues. The V gene lost 3 bases and the J gene lost 2 bases, with 8 bases spanning the gap. Germline CDR1 is DFQATT and CDR2 is SNEGSKA (reference sequence). The CDR3 spells CSARGPAYEQYF. CDR3 DNA: TGCAGTGCTAGGGGCCCTGCCTACGAGCAGTACTTC.

The V call is TRBV4-1, the J call TRBJ1-2; TRBD1 agrees at 7 bases. CDR3 length: 14 residues. The V gene end was trimmed by 4 bases and the J gene end by 8 bases; junction bases not matched to a gene: 10. Looked up from germline, CDR1 is MGHRA and CDR2 is YSYEKL. DNA for the CDR3: TGCGCCAGCAGCCTTCCACAGGGGAAGGGCGGCTACACCTTC. The encoded protein is CASSLPQGKGGYTF.

The chain employs TRBV7-9 and TRBJ2-7; 9 bases map to TRBD1. After removal of 6 bases from V and 0 bases from J, the junction contained 12 bases not matched to a gene. Germline V CDR1 and CDR2: SEHNR, FQNEAQ (reference sequence). This CDR3 has 17 residues. CDR3: CASSAPGDRELSYEQYF. The CDR3 DNA follows: TGTGCCAGCAGTGCCCCGGGGGACAGGGAACTCTCCTACGAGCAGTACTTC.

The V gene is TRBV5-1, the J gene TRBJ1-2; TRBD1 might be the D (6 bases). V lost 6 bases, J lost 8 bases, and 17 bases lay in between. The CDR3 loop spans 13 amino acids. In germline, CDR1 is SGHRS, CDR2 YFSETQ. The CDR3 nucleotides are TGCGCCAGCACCTCTACAGGGTTGGAGGGCTACACCTTC. Amino acid sequence: CASTSTGLEGYTF. The full variable domain, completed using reference TRBV5-1 and TRBJ1-2, is KAGVTQTPRYLIKTRGQQVTLSCSPISGHRSVSWYQQTPGQGLQFLFEYFSETQRNKGNFPGRFSGRQFSNSRSEMNVSTLELGDSALYLCASTSTGLEGYTFGSGTRLTVV.

The gene calls are TRBV20-1 and TRBJ1-2; D unclear. CDR1 DFQATT and CDR2 SNEGSKA come from the germline V gene (reference sequence). CDR3 length equals 14 residues. Between the trimmed V and J ends, which lost 1 base and 3 bases, there was a span of 12 bases. As DNA, the CDR3 is TGCAGTGCTAGAGGGGCCCTTGCCCACTATGGCTACACCTTC. Translated, it gives CSARGALAHYGYTF.

The rearrangement uses TRBV2 and TRBJ2-3; 11 nucleotides line up with TRBD1. The CDR3 is made up of 14 amino acids. The germline V gene encodes CDR1 SNHLY and CDR2 FYNNEI. V was pared by 7 bases and J by 4 bases, with 4 bases of the junction left unmatched. CDR3 nucleotide sequence: TGTGCCAGCACCGAGGGACAGGGGGCAGATACGCAGTATTTT. Its translation is CASTEGQGADTQYF.

This clonotype occurred a few times. This rearrangement joins TRBV20-1 to TRBJ1-4; 8 bases agree with TRBD1. CDR1 DFQATT and CDR2 SNEGSKA come from the germline V gene (reference sequence). The CDR3 sequence is 14 residues long. J lost 2 bases, V lost 4 bases, and 3 bases had no gene match. CDR3 nucleotides: TGCAGTGCTACAGGGGGCGCGACTAATGAAAAACTGTTTTTT. Its translation is CSATGGATNEKLFF.

The chain recombines TRBV12-3 or TRBV12-4 with TRBJ2-2, with TRBD2 matching over 9 bases. This CDR3 contains 16 residues. V was pared by 7 bases and J by 4 bases, with 10 bases of the junction left unmatched. The CDR3 loop is CASTISGSWSTGELFF. The CDR3 region has the DNA TGTGCCAGCACTATTAGCGGGAGCTGGAGCACCGGGGAGCTGTTTTTT.

The V gene is TRBV15, the J gene TRBJ2-5, with D perhaps given as TRBD1 or TRBD2 (5 bases each). CDR3 length equals 15 residues. CDR1 and CDR2 (germline): LNHNV, YYDKDF (reference sequence). The V and J ends lost 1 base and 5 bases respectively, with 14 bases between them. The CDR3: CATSRAPGSLETQYF. CDR3 DNA sequence: TGTGCCACCAGCAGAGCCCCAGGGAGTTTGGAGACCCAGTACTTC. Together with reference TRBV15 and TRBJ2-5, the CDR3 gives the full variable domain: DAMVIQNPRYQVTQFGKPVTLSCSQTLNHNVMYWYQQKSSQAPKLLFHYYDKDFNNEADTPDNFQSRRPNTSFCFLDIRSPGLGDTAMYLCATSRAPGSLETQYFGPGTRLLVL.

The V and J genes are TRBV14 and TRBJ2-5; D not resolved. The better agreement between TRBJ2-7 and the DNA end casts doubt on the J call. CDR3 length: 15 amino acids. Germline loops: CDR1 SGHDN, CDR2 FVKESK. For the CDR3, the DNA is TGTGCCAGCAGCCAAGATCAGGCGTACTCCTACGAGCAGTACTTC. The encoded protein is CASSQDQAYSYEQYF.

This chain joins TRBV5-1 and TRBJ2-5; D unresolved. CDR1 is SGHRS, CDR2 YFSETQ, per germline. The CDR3 has 15 residues. The V end lost 4 bases, the J end lost 5 bases, and 18 bases lay between the germline ends. The CDR3 region is CASSKTIGFFETQYF. CDR3 nucleotide sequence: TGCGCCAGCAGCAAAACAATCGGGTTTTTCGAGACCCAGTACTTC.

This sequence joins TRBV5-1 and TRBJ1-2; D is perhaps TRBD1 (6 bases). The CDR3 length is 12 residues. The germline V and J ends were trimmed by 4 bases and 4 bases, with 8 bases remaining between them. Germline values: CDR1 SGHRS, CDR2 YFSETQ. CDR3 residues: CASSVDSYGYTF. CDR3 nucleotide sequence: TGCGCCAGCAGCGTGGACAGCTATGGCTACACCTTC.

This clonotype showed up just a few times. The V call is TRBV2, the J call TRBJ2-3; D gene unclear. Germline assignment: CDR1 SNHLY and CDR2 FYNNEI. The CDR3 runs to 14 residues. V lost 8 bases to trimming and J lost 2 bases, with 14 bases between them. This CDR3 is CASSPGPHTDTQYF. In DNA form, the CDR3 reads TGTGCCAGCTCCCCGGGTCCCCACACAGATACGCAGTATTTT. The full variable domain, its missing parts supplied by reference TRBV2 and TRBJ2-3, is EPEVTQTPSHQVTQMGQEVILRCVPISNHLYFYWYRQILGQKVEFLVSFYNNEISEKSEIFDDQFSVERPDGSNFTLKIRSTKLEDSAMYFCASSPGPHTDTQYFGPGTRLTVL.